This TCR beta chain was obtained from a study of response to subunit inactivated influenza vaccine. General study points: With each seasonal influenza vaccination, the authors suggested, few new T cells are recruited.

The V and J ends lost 6 bases and 0 bases respectively, with 15 bases between them. CDR1 and CDR2 from the germline V gene are MDHEN and SYDVKM. This CDR3 spans 15 amino acids. This clonotype appeared a few times. Antigen specificity is unknown. TCRdb used MiXCR to reprocess the RT-PCR reads, holding one entry per CDR3 protein. The data hold about 620,000 distinct CDR3 sequences, with about 11% observed a single time. The sequence came from a man in his fifties who received an inactivated influenza vaccine. The specimen comprised PBMCs from blood, sampled on the day of vaccination. The genes are TRBV28 and TRBJ2-7; D perhaps matches TRBD2 (6 bases). The DNA of the CDR3 is TGTGCCAGCAGCGCACGGGACTTATCCTCCTACGAGCAGTACTTC. It codes for CASSARDLSSYEQYF.